The entry below gives a single TCR beta chain sequence along with its context. This entry is derived from a study of CDR3 diversity in severe acne. Using its own MiXCR run on the PCR reads, TCRdb lists one record per CDR3 protein. The sample has approximately 80,000 distinct CDR3 sequences; approximately 51% are singletons. The germline CDR1 and CDR2 sequences are DFQATT and SNEGSKA (reference sequence). The CDR3 spans 14 residues. J lost 6 bases, V lost 3 bases, and 4 bases had no gene match. The sequenced sample consisted of blood. The receptor was isolated from a male donor in good health, without acne. The rearrangement links TRBV20-1 to TRBJ2-7, with 14 bases identical to TRBD2. In DNA form, the CDR3 reads TGCAGTGCTAGGACTAGCGGGAGGGAAGGCGAGCAGTACTTC. Translated, it gives CSARTSGREGEQYF.